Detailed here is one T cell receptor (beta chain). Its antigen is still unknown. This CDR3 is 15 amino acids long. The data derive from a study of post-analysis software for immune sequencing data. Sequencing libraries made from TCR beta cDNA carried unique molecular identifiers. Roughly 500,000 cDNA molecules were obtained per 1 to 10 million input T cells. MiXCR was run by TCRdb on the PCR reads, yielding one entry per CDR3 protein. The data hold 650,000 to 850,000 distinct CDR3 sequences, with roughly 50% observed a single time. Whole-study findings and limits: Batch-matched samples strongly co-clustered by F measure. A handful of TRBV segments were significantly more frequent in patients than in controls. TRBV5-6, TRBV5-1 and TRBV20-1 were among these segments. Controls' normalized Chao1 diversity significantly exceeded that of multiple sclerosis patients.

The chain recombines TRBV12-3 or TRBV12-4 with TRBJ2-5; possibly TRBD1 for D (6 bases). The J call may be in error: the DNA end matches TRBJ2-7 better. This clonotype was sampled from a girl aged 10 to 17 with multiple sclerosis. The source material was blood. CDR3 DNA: TGTGCCAGCAAACTACACGGGCAGGGGCGGGACGAGCAGTACTTC. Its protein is CASKLHGQGRDEQYF.